Sequencing of this TCR beta chain was carried out in a study of shared clonotypes between healthy human individuals (dated by TCRdb to 2018 to 2020). In terms of the full investigation: The cohort comprised a couple of women and a few men aged 18 to 49 years. For each donor, three plates each were used for CD4 naive and CD4 memory, two plates were used for CD8 naive, and one plate was used for CD8 memory. Leukapheresis yielded between about 0.8 and 8.9 billion PBMCs per donor. Blood TCR repertoires of five healthy adults were deeply sequenced to estimate repertoire size and the extent of clonotype sharing between individuals. Different laboratories and diverse techniques were used to prepare libraries and sequence TCR repertoires, to increase sequencing depth and limit assay-specific biases. Study-wide conclusions, independent of this receptor: Based on pairwise subsampling, the degree of clonotype sharing among donors was expected to be affected by sequencing depth. Because the study included only a small number of donors, the genetic and exposure-history diversity represented was limited. Sharing across a few donors was observed for about 5% of naive CD4, under 4% of naive CD8, 2% to 2.5% of memory CD4, and less than 0.45% of memory CD8 clonotypes. Compared with non-shared clonotypes, the clonotypes found in all four sorted-subset donors had higher generation probabilities. Sampling was limited to blood, and TCR repertoires in tissue likely differ from TCR repertoires in blood. Naive subsets generally had larger estimated clonotype richness than memory subsets did. Rarefaction of sorted-subset datasets indicated incomplete sequencing despite the large sequencing depth.

The CDR3 runs 17 residues from the cysteine to the phenylalanine. The CDR3 DNA has 51 bases and is translated from base 1. The CDR1 and CDR2 encoded by the germline V gene are MDHEN and SYDVKM. V drops 5 bases and J drops 3 bases, leaving 17 bases in between. Points on this clone: The clone's antigen remains unknown. The sample holds no much larger clone one base away, and base qualities are not on file.

Using the deep immunoSEQ assay, TCR CDR3 regions were amplified from genomic DNA by multiplex PCR. Extracted genomic DNA from each cell subset was distributed evenly across all wells of several immunoSEQ 96-well plates, and each plate was treated as a replicate. For sorted subsets, 200 ng of genomic DNA, equivalent to around 30,000 T cell genomes, went into each replicate PCR. The purified libraries were quantified using a Qubit 3.0 fluorometer, sized with a Bioanalyzer 2100, and then quantified again using the KAPA Library Quantification kit. Every immunoSEQ 96-well plate was sequenced on a dedicated single-read 150-cycle Illumina NextSeq 550 flow cell. The authors processed their data as follows. Because only junctional sequences without quality scores were contained in the immunoSEQ output, filtering matching that applied to full-length reads could not be performed. Sequences were annotated with PyIR, a Python wrapper for IgBLAST v1.9, and V/J genes and CDR3 were assigned using IMGT germline references. Reads were filtered out if the reads had weak V/J assignments (E-value above 1e-6), no CDR3, stop codons, out-of-frame junctions, or ambiguous translated residues. V3J clonotypes were defined by identical inferred V gene, J gene, and CDR3 amino acid sequence. Percentage overlap between repertoires was calculated by dividing the number of shared unique clonotypes by the size of the smaller repertoire. RTK rarefaction, the Chao1 estimator, and Recon v2.1 estimates of unobserved clonotypes were used to assess repertoire richness. Generation probabilities for all TCRbeta clonotypes obtained by the gDNA method from a few donors were computed using OLGA. This is the immuneACCESS table as TCRdb keeps it, with only in-frame sequences that have V and J called. A part of the clones is gone; compared with another copy, unresolved V genes explain less than half, and the rest is unexplained. V and J calls and clone size are copied from that table; D and trimming were computed from the DNA. The sample data list some 980,000 clones, and less than 85% of these were observed just once. The ten largest clones add up to around 1.4% of the sample.

The donors were healthy, HIV-negative adults who had no recently reported acute infections or vaccinations. Every donor was a Caucasian adult living in Nashville, Tennessee, USA. CD4+ T cells were enriched by magnetic negative selection, after which naive cells were positively selected on CD45RA and the negative fraction was taken as the memory subset. Blood was obtained by leukapheresis, after which PBMCs were separated by Ficoll-Histopaque density gradient centrifugation and cryopreserved in liquid nitrogen vapor phase. Analytical flow cytometry was used to check the purity and quantity of every magnetically sorted T cell population. From each sorted fraction, genomic DNA was isolated and quantified by UV absorbance on a Nanodrop 2000c.

The sequence came from a man aged 18-30 years in good health. Sequenced: memory CD4+ T cells sorted from blood. The cell subset or site label for this specimen denotes: CD45RA-negative fraction. This chain is built from TRBV28 and TRBJ1-6; the D segment could be TRBD1, given 6 matching bases. The base sequence is TGTGCCAGCAGTACCACGTCCGGGACATTCTATAATTCACCCCTCCACTTT. This translates into CASSTTSGTFYNSPLHF.